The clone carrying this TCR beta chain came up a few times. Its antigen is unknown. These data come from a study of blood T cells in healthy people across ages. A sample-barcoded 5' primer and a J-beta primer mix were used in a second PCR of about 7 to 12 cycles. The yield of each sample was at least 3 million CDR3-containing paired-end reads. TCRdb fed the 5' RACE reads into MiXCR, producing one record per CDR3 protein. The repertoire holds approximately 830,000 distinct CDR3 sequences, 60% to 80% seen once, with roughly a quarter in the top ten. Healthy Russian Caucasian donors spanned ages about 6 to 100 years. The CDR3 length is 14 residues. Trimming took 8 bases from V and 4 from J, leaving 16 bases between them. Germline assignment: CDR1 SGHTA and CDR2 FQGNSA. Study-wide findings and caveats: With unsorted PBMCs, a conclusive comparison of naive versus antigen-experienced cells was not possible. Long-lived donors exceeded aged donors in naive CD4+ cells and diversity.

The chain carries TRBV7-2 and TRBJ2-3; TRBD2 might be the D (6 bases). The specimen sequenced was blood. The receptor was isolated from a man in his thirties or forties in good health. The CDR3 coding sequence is TGTGCCAGCCGAGATGGGGGGTATGCAGATACGCAGTATTTT. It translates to CASRDGGYADTQYF.